This is a list of T cell receptor beta chains from one sample in a study of PD-1 blockade in classical Hodgkin lymphoma. Libraries were prepared by immunoSEQ multiplex PCR; TCRdb keeps only in-frame clonotypes and omits some of them. The data show 21,000 or so clones, approximately 85% seen once. The sequencing here drew on peripheral blood mononuclear cells (PBMCs), taken before the fourth cycle of nivolumab. The receptor source for this set is a human donor with classical Hodgkin lymphoma. CDR3s include the opening cysteine and the closing phenylalanine or tryptophan. D genes are given only for firm matches. The size field is filled for only some rows; it gives once, few, many or a size class.

J: TRBJ1-2; D: NA; length: 14; size: NA; V: TRBV2; CDR3: CASSDTAASYGYTF; DNA: TGTGCCAGCAGTGACACAGCTGCTAGCTATGGCTACACCTTC
J: TRBJ2-5; D: TRBD2; length: 15; size: NA; V: TRBV7-9; CDR3: CASSLASGYQETQYF; DNA: TGTGCCAGCAGCTTAGCTAGCGGGTACCAAGAGACCCAGTACTTC
J: TRBJ2-1; D: TRBD1; length: 15; size: NA; V: TRBV6-5; CDR3: CASSYSRTGYGEQFF; DNA: TGTGCCAGCAGTTACTCACGGACAGGGTATGGCGAGCAGTTCTTC
J: TRBJ1-6; D: NA; length: 13; size: NA; V: TRBV14; CDR3: CASSQVWDSPLHF; DNA: TGTGCCAGCAGCCAAGTCTGGGATTCACCCCTCCACTTT
J: TRBJ2-5; D: TRBD2; length: 14; size: NA; V: TRBV10-3; CDR3: CAIRTSGDQETQYF; DNA: TGTGCCATCAGGACTAGCGGGGACCAAGAGACCCAGTACTTC
J: TRBJ1-5; D: NA; length: 12; size: NA; V: TRBV7-9; CDR3: CASQRGGQPQHF; DNA: TGTGCCAGCCAGAGGGGCGGGCAGCCCCAGCATTTT
J: TRBJ2-7; D: NA; length: 13; size: NA; V: TRBV11-2; CDR3: CASSRRGTYEQYF; DNA: TGTGCCAGCAGCCGGCGAGGGACCTACGAGCAGTACTTC
J: TRBJ1-2; D: NA; length: 14; size: NA; V: TRBV5-8; CDR3: CASSPRKKTYGYTF; DNA: TGTGCCAGCAGCCCTCGAAAGAAGACCTATGGCTACACCTTC
J: TRBJ1-2; D: NA; length: 12; size: once; V: TRBV7-9; CDR3: CASSSQDWGYTF; DNA: TGTGCCAGCAGCTCACAGGATTGGGGCTACACCTTC
J: TRBJ2-1; D: NA; length: 15; size: NA; V: TRBV4-1; CDR3: CASSQSWPGVYEQFF; DNA: TGCGCCAGCAGCCAGAGCTGGCCGGGGGTATATGAGCAGTTCTTC
J: TRBJ1-1; D: NA; length: 15; size: NA; V: TRBV5-1; CDR3: CASSSSTAPNTEAFF; DNA: TGCGCCAGCAGCTCTTCGACAGCTCCCAACACTGAAGCTTTCTTT
J: TRBJ2-6; D: NA; length: 15; size: NA; V: TRBV7-9; CDR3: CASGGQFSGANVLTF; DNA: TGTGCCAGCGGCGGACAGTTCTCTGGGGCCAACGTCCTGACTTTC
J: TRBJ2-7; D: NA; length: 15; size: NA; V: TRBV11-2; CDR3: CASSLDRGGIYEQYF; DNA: TGTGCCAGCAGCTTAGATCGGGGAGGAATCTACGAGCAGTACTTC
J: TRBJ2-5; D: NA; length: 13; size: NA; V: TRBV9; CDR3: CASSVVEGGSQYF; DNA: TGTGCCAGCAGCGTAGTAGAGGGGGGCAGTCAGTACTTC
J: TRBJ2-7; D: NA; length: 15; size: NA; V: TRBV19; CDR3: CASSIVGGPGYEQYF; DNA: TGTGCCAGTAGTATAGTCGGAGGTCCCGGCTACGAGCAGTACTTC
J: TRBJ1-2; D: TRBD1; length: 15; size: NA; V: TRBV27; CDR3: CASSLKGQGLYGYTF; DNA: TGTGCCAGCAGTTTAAAGGGACAGGGACTTTATGGCTACACCTTC
J: TRBJ1-4; D: NA; length: 13; size: NA; V: TRBV18; CDR3: CASSPLTDEKLFF; DNA: TGTGCCAGCTCACCACTGACAGATGAAAAACTGTTTTTT
J: TRBJ1-1; D: NA; length: 15; size: NA; V: TRBV4-1; CDR3: CASSQDWAGNTEAFF; DNA: TGCGCCAGCAGCCAAGATTGGGCAGGAAACACTGAAGCTTTCTTT
J: TRBJ1-5; D: TRBD1; length: 16; size: NA; V: TRBV9; CDR3: CASSVGTGLSNQPQHF; DNA: TGTGCCAGCAGCGTAGGGACAGGACTTAGCAATCAGCCCCAGCATTTT
J: TRBJ2-3; D: NA; length: 17; size: NA; V: TRBV4-3; CDR3: CASSQDLGTGWSDTQYF; DNA: TGCGCCAGCAGCCAAGATCTGGGGACGGGGTGGAGCGATACGCAGTATTTT
J: TRBJ1-5; D: TRBD1; length: 15; size: once; V: TRBV9; CDR3: CASSVGQGANQPQHF; DNA: TGTGCCAGCAGCGTGGGACAGGGGGCCAATCAGCCCCAGCATTTT
J: TRBJ1-2; D: TRBD1; length: 15; size: NA; V: TRBV28; CDR3: CASSLGTGGRYGYTF; DNA: TGTGCCAGCAGTTTAGGGACAGGGGGTCGTTATGGCTACACCTTC
J: TRBJ2-7; D: TRBD2; length: 16; size: NA; V: TRBV4-3; CDR3: CASSQDRLAGRYEQYF; DNA: TGCGCCAGCAGCCAAGATAGGCTAGCGGGCCGGTACGAGCAGTACTTC
J: TRBJ2-1; D: NA; length: 15; size: once; V: TRBV27; CDR3: CASSLEGSSYNEQFF; DNA: TGTGCCAGCAGTTTAGAGGGGAGCTCCTACAATGAGCAGTTCTTC
J: TRBJ2-1; D: NA; length: 14; size: NA; V: TRBV11-2; CDR3: CASSSMRGYNEQFF; DNA: TGTGCCAGCAGCTCCATGAGGGGGTACAATGAGCAGTTCTTC